This TCR beta chain came from a study of prognosis after radiotherapy for stage I lung cancer. Study context: The study included 11 to 15 patients with newly diagnosed primary stage I lung tumors and 4 to 6 with oligometastatic NSCLC after surgical resection of the primary tumor. Broader study findings: TRBV and TRBJ gene usage reportedly differed between patients with and without metastases. Patients given stereotactic body radiation therapy showed fewer unique TCR clones afterward, median about 10,000 versus 6,900.

This CDR3 has 14 amino acids. Germline assignment: CDR1 LNHDA and CDR2 SQIVND (reference sequence). The V and J ends lost 5 bases and 6 bases respectively, with 13 bases between them. The study amplified the TCR beta CDR3 region from genomic DNA. This amplification was carried out by two rounds of multiplex PCR. First-round PCR employed TRBV- and TRBJ-specific primers for each gene. With universal primers, the second PCR round was performed. TCRdb re-called the multiplex PCR reads with MiXCR, one entry per CDR3 protein. The data hold approximately 20,000 distinct CDR3 sequences, with roughly 26% observed a single time. This clonotype occurred many times. What it binds is not known.

Sequenced here: PBMCs, sampled before or after stereotactic body radiation therapy (not recorded which). The rearrangement uses TRBV19 and TRBJ1-4; perhaps TRBD1 as D (5 bases). This TCR derives from a donor over 45 with non-small cell lung cancer. This CDR3 is CASSSLGGDEKLFF. DNA for the CDR3: TGTGCCAGTAGTTCCCTGGGGGGAGATGAAAAACTGTTTTTT.